This T cell receptor beta chain was obtained from a study of cytomegalovirus exposure and HLA in healthy donors. Whole-study findings and limits: Using a false discovery rate of 0.05, a later analysis showed that around 16,000 TCR beta sequences were associated with HLA alleles. Further analysis was carried out later, and it showed several of the most significant clusters appearing linked to common viral pathogens. The productive fraction for most TCR beta V segments was about 87% or about 30% in an earlier analysis. In a later analysis, V- and J-gene trimming of beta chains associated with a DCLRE1C missense variant, replicated independently.

Germline V CDR1 and CDR2: GTSNPN, SVGIG (reference sequence). The CDR3 length is 11 residues. V was trimmed by 5 bases and J by 1 base, leaving 6 bases between them. As for this clone: What it recognizes is unknown.

In the PCR, 60 Vbeta and 13 Jbeta primers were used. Profiled with immunoSEQ multiplex PCR; TCRdb holds only in-frame clones, not every one. The sample contains more than 100,000 clones, approximately 66% of which appear only once. The J gene is TRBJ2-7, the V gene TRBV30; no reliable D call. This sequence originates from a woman aged 40-49 years in good health and CMV-seropositive. The sample comprised PBMCs. CDR3 DNA: TGTGCCTGGGCAGGTTCCTACGAGCAGTACTTC. Protein: CAWAGSYEQYF.